This TCR beta chain was observed in a study of neoadjuvant anti-PD-1 for oral cavity cancer. Turning to the study itself: Patients without progression received a fourth nivolumab dose around day 43, then surgical resection on days 50-56.

Analysis of PBMCs was direct, with no culture step. Blood libraries mostly used roughly 500 ng genomic DNA, six replicates each. Clones were sequenced by immunoSEQ multiplex PCR, and TCRdb holds only the in-frame ones, with some missing. The profile shows 11,000 to 15,000 clones, 55% to 75% of them singletons. The receptor was derived from a person between 35 and 79 years old with oral cavity squamous cell carcinoma. The source material was PBMCs, sampled before nivolumab (anti-PD-1) treatment.

The CDR3 is CASSQIEETQYF. CDR3 DNA sequence: TGTGCCAGCAGCCAAATAGAAGAGACCCAGTACTTC. V gene TRBV4-2 combines with J gene TRBJ2-5; D is uncertain. The CDR3 is 12 residues long. Looked up from germline, CDR1 is LGHNA and CDR2 is YNFKEQ. The V gene lost 2 bases and the J gene lost 3 bases, with 4 bases spanning the gap.